This T cell receptor beta chain came from a study of blood T cell dynamics during melanoma immunotherapy. On the study more broadly: Metastatic melanoma patients received first-line pembrolizumab or nivolumab plus ipilimumab.

Every bulk PBMC sample received the same 350 ng of DNA. The method was immunoSEQ multiplex PCR; TCRdb's version includes in-frame clones alone and lacks a portion of them. The profile shows a few thousand clones, 75% to 90% of them singletons. The CDR3 extends over 14 amino acids. CDR1 and CDR2 from the germline V gene are MNHEY and SVGAGI. V lost 6 bases and J 2 bases, leaving 11 bases between the germline ends. The time point is: week 3, after first cycle of checkpoint inhibitor. Apart from a couple of fast progressors, RECIST 1.1 response was judged 12 weeks post-infusion. Prior systemic cancer therapy, immunosuppressant use and other active malignancies excluded patients.

The rearrangement uses TRBV6-5 and TRBJ2-4; D is perhaps TRBD1 (7 bases). The clonotype was recovered from a human donor with melanoma. Some clones in this sample may be carry-over from other donors' samples. Sequenced here: blood, sampled from a patient treated with checkpoint blockade. This chain's CDR3 is CASRSGGPKNIQYF. DNA for the CDR3: TGTGCCAGCAGATCAGGGGGGCCCAAAAACATTCAGTACTTC.